The 26 T cell receptor beta chains presented below share a single source sample, sequenced in a study of blood T cell repertoires in COVID-19. Measured with immunoSEQ multiplex PCR; TCRdb has only the in-frame clones, and not every one. The table has 150,000 or so clones, 81% seen once. Sample: PBMCs or T cells enriched from blood (not recorded which). These receptors were obtained from a woman aged 35 to 49 with acute COVID-19.

V and J are TRBV5-8 and TRBJ1-4, with 7 bases fitting TRBD1. Per germline, CDR1 SGHTS and CDR2 YDEGEE. V trimming: 4 bases; J trimming: 3 bases; junction bases outside the gene matches: 6. The length of the CDR3 is 15 residues. CDR3 sequence reads: CASSRQQGSNEKLFF. The CDR3 DNA sequence: TGTGCCAGCAGCCGGCAACAGGGGTCTAATGAAAAACTGTTTTTT.

This clone came up once. The CDR3: CSASSIYGYTF. The CDR3 DNA is TGCAGTGCTAGTAGCATCTATGGCTACACCTTC. The chain links TRBV20-1 to TRBJ1-2; no firm D call. Trimming left V 3 bases short and J 4 bases short, with 6 bases between. The CDR3 contains 11 residues. Germline V CDR1 and CDR2: DFQATT, SNEGSKA (reference sequence).

The rearrangement uses TRBV11-3 and TRBJ2-5; D is uncertain. V was cut by 5 bases and J by 5 bases, with 12 bases left in between. From germline, CDR1 is SGHNT and CDR2 YENEEA. CDR3 length: 13 residues. CDR3 nucleotide sequence: TGTGCCAGCAGCCCTGGGCAGACGGAGACCCAGTACTTC. This translates into CASSPGQTETQYF.

This rearrangement joins TRBV7-2 to TRBJ2-1, with 16 bases aligning to TRBD2. This CDR3 region has 16 residues. CDR1 SGHTA and CDR2 FQGNSA come from the germline V gene. Trimming took 4 bases from V and 7 from J; bases not matched to a gene: 4. The CDR3 protein is CASSSGLAGGRNEQFF. The CDR3 nucleotides are TGTGCCAGCAGCTCGGGACTAGCGGGAGGGCGAAATGAGCAGTTCTTC. The whole variable domain, filled in from reference TRBV7-2 and TRBJ2-1, reads GAGVSQSPSNKVTEKGKDVELRCDPISGHTALYWYRQSLGQGLEFLIYFQGNSAPDKSGLPSDRFSAERTGGSVSTLTIQRTQQEDSAVYLCASSSGLAGGRNEQFFGPGTRLTVL.

Turning to this clone: The same CDR3 arises from other DNA sequences in this sample as well. J is TRBJ1-2 and V is TRBV6-5, with a tentative D call TRBD1 (6 bases). The CDR3 is 13 residues long. Germline CDR1 and CDR2: MNHEY and SVGAGI. The V and J ends lost 6 bases and 4 bases respectively, with 12 bases between them. As DNA, the CDR3 is TGTGCCAGCAGCACGACAGGAAGCTATGGCTACACCTTC. This gives the protein CASSTTGSYGYTF.

The chain has TRBV7-3 and TRBJ2-2, with 8 positions matching TRBD2. Germline loops: CDR1 SGHTA, CDR2 FQGTGA. The length of the CDR3 is 17 residues. The V gene end was trimmed by 1 base and the J gene end by 1 base; junction bases not matched to a gene: 5. CDR3 coding DNA: TGTGCCAGCAGCTTAAGGGCCCTAGCGGGGAACACCGGGGAGCTGTTTTTT. Translated, it gives CASSLRALAGNTGELFF. Filled out from reference TRBV7-3 and TRBJ2-2, the complete variable domain reads GAGVSQTPSNKVTEKGKYVELRCDPISGHTALYWYRQSLGQGPEFLIYFQGTGAADDSGLPNDRFFAVRPEGSVSTLKIQRTERGDSAVYLCASSLRALAGNTGELFFGEGSRLTVL.

The chain combines TRBV25-1 with TRBJ2-1; D may be TRBD1 (6 bases). Germline lookup yields CDR1 MGHDK and CDR2 SYGVNS. This CDR3 has 14 residues. The germline V and J ends were trimmed by 2 bases and 4 bases, with 9 bases remaining between them. CDR3 loop: CASSENRAYNEQFF. The CDR3 bases are TGTGCCAGCAGTGAAAACAGGGCATACAATGAGCAGTTCTTC. Full variable domain (missing parts from reference TRBV25-1 and TRBJ2-1): EADIYQTPRYLVIGTGKKITLECSQTMGHDKMYWYQQDPGMELHLIHYSYGVNSTEKGDLSSESTVSRIRTEHFPLTLESARPSHTSQYLCASSENRAYNEQFFGPGTRLTVL.

A few counts support this clone. The chain recombines TRBV9 with TRBJ1-1; no definite D call. V lost 3 bases and J lost 1, with 10 bases in between. This CDR3 is 14 amino acids long. CDR1 and CDR2 from the germline V gene are SGDLS and YYNGEE. The CDR3 region is CASSAETGNTEAFF. The DNA of the CDR3 is TGTGCCAGCAGCGCGGAGACTGGGAACACTGAAGCTTTCTTT.

J is TRBJ2-5 and V is TRBV7-2; D might be TRBD2 (6 bases). V lost 3 bases to trimming and J lost 2 bases, with 10 bases between them. CDR3 length: 14 residues. Germline V gives CDR1 SGHTA, CDR2 FQGNSA. The CDR3 sequence is CASSFGREQETQYF. The CDR3 coding sequence is TGTGCCAGCAGCTTCGGGCGGGAACAAGAGACCCAGTACTTC. Full variable domain (outside the CDR3, taken from reference TRBV7-2 and TRBJ2-5): GAGVSQSPSNKVTEKGKDVELRCDPISGHTALYWYRQSLGQGLEFLIYFQGNSAPDKSGLPSDRFSAERTGGSVSTLTIQRTQQEDSAVYLCASSFGREQETQYFGPGTRLLVL.

The chain is built from TRBV6-5 and TRBJ2-5, with D possibly matching TRBD2 (5 bases). The CDR3 has 12 residues. Germline V gene sequence: CDR1 MNHEY, CDR2 SVGAGI. V dropped 5 bases and J dropped 5 bases, with 9 bases sitting between them. For the CDR3, the DNA is TGTGCCAGCAGTAGGCGCGGGGAGACCCAGTACTTC. Translation gives CASSRRGETQYF.

The chain links TRBV30 to TRBJ1-2, with D unresolved. From germline, CDR1 is GTSNPN and CDR2 SVGIG (reference sequence). V lost 1 base, J lost 7 bases, and 7 bases lay in between. The CDR3 extends over 11 amino acids. The DNA for the CDR3 is TGTGCCTGGAGTGGGTCCAGTGGCTACACCTTC. It yields the protein CAWSGSSGYTF.

Regarding this clone: Different DNA sequences within this sample yield the same CDR3. The chain uses TRBV30 and TRBJ2-7, with D possibly being TRBD1 (5 bases). Germline V gives CDR1 GTSNPN, CDR2 SVGIG (reference sequence). Between the trimmed V and J ends, which lost 2 bases and 1 base, there was a span of 6 bases. The CDR3 has 12 amino acids. CDR3 loop: CAWSSGSYEQYF. CDR3 sequence (DNA): TGTGCCTGGAGTTCAGGGTCCTACGAGCAGTACTTC.

This clone was observed a single time. The chain carries TRBV6-6 and TRBJ1-2; 9 bases agree with TRBD1. Germline CDR1 MNHNY, CDR2 SVGAGI (reference sequence). V lost 5 bases and J lost 6; bases outside the gene matches: 10. The CDR3 covers 15 residues. CDR3 region: CASSSPDRGRDGYTF. CDR3 coding DNA: TGTGCCAGCAGTAGCCCGGACAGGGGTCGTGATGGCTACACCTTC.

The chain recombines TRBV10-3 with TRBJ1-3; D is ambiguous. Germline lookup yields CDR1 ENHRY and CDR2 SYGVKD. V shed 0 bases and J shed 2 bases, with 5 bases lying between them. CDR3 length: 14 residues. This CDR3 is CAISESRAGNTIYF. CDR3 DNA: TGTGCCATCAGTGAGTCCCGGGCTGGAAACACCATATATTTT.

This rearrangement joins TRBV12-3 or TRBV12-4 to TRBJ1-2; possible D gene TRBD1, 5 bases. Trimming took off 6 bases at V and 7 bases at J, with 12 bases between the two ends. CDR3 length equals 12 residues. In nucleotides, the CDR3 is TGTGCCAGCAGAAACCAGGGAGGTGGCTACACCTTC. Its translation is CASRNQGGGYTF.

Only one count was recorded for this clone. V is TRBV11-2 and J is TRBJ2-3; no firm D call. CDR3 size: 12 residues. CDR1 and CDR2 (germline): SGHAT, FQNNGV. The ends were cut back, 5 bases at V and 0 bases at J, with 3 bases in the middle. The CDR3 reads CASSLSTDTQYF. The CDR3 nucleotides read TGTGCCAGCAGCCTGAGCACAGATACGCAGTATTTT.

The rearrangement links TRBV3-1 (or the pseudogene TRBV3-2) to TRBJ1-3, with TRBD1 as a possible D gene (5 bases). V gave up 6 bases and J gave up 8 bases, with 20 bases separating them. Germline CDR1 reads LGHDT; CDR2 reads YNNKEL (reference sequence). The CDR3 is 15 residues long. CDR3 residues: CASSHVGRALDTIYF. The CDR3 coding sequence is TGTGCCAGCAGTCACGTAGGCAGGGCGTTGGACACCATATATTTT.

The chain combines TRBV10-3 with TRBJ2-1; no definite D call. The germline V gene encodes CDR1 ENHRY and CDR2 SYGVKD. This CDR3 region has 15 residues. V was clipped by 6 bases and J by 3 bases, with 15 bases between them. For the CDR3, the DNA is TGTGCCATCAGACGGTCAGAGGTTAACTACAATGAGCAGTTCTTC. As protein: CAIRRSEVNYNEQFF.

This clone occurred many times. The gene calls are TRBV5-1 and TRBJ1-3; D is ambiguous. The CDR3 sequence is 16 residues long. The germline CDR1 and CDR2 sequences are SGHRS and YFSETQ. V gave up 0 bases and J gave up 2 bases, with 12 bases separating them. DNA for the CDR3: TGCGCCAGCAGCTTGGACTCCTCAGGAACTGGAAACACCATATATTTT. It yields the protein CASSLDSSGTGNTIYF.

V and J are TRBV2 and TRBJ2-6; possibly TRBD1 for D (6 bases). The CDR3 has 19 amino acids. CDR1 and CDR2 (germline): SNHLY, FYNNEI. V was cut by 5 bases and J by 0 bases, with 20 bases left in between. The CDR3 sequence: CASSYRGSQFISGANVLTF. Written as DNA, the CDR3 is TGTGCCAGCAGTTATAGGGGGAGCCAGTTCATCTCTGGGGCCAACGTCCTGACTTTC.

The rearrangement links TRBV18 to TRBJ2-7, with 7 nucleotides matching TRBD1. This CDR3 has 14 amino acids. Germline V gives CDR1 KGHSH, CDR2 LQKENI. V shed 3 bases and J 5 bases; nucleotides not matched to a gene: 7. CDR3 amino acids: CASSPTSGQDEQYV. CDR3 DNA: TGTGCCAGCTCACCTACCTCCGGACAGGACGAGCAGTACGTC.

The J gene is TRBJ2-1, the V gene TRBV4-1; 12 nucleotides match TRBD2. Trimming cost V 5 bases and J 8 bases; bases outside gene matches: 7. The CDR3 is 15 residues long. In germline, CDR1 is MGHRA, CDR2 YSYEKL. CDR3 loop: CASSVTSGGRDEQFF. The CDR3 DNA sequence: TGCGCCAGCAGCGTAACTAGCGGGGGGAGGGATGAGCAGTTCTTC.

J is TRBJ1-1 and V is TRBV29-1, with TRBD1 identical over 7 bases. The CDR3 is 13 residues long. Germline lookup yields CDR1 SQVTM and CDR2 ANQGSEA. With V trimmed by 7 bases and J by 1 base, 6 bases remained unmatched. DNA of the CDR3: TGCAGCGCTACGGGACAGAGGAACACTGAAGCTTTCTTT. Residues: CSATGQRNTEAFF.

The chain uses TRBV30 and TRBJ2-3, with 10 bases that match TRBD2. The CDR3 length is 14 residues. CDR1 is GTSNPN and CDR2 is SVGIG in the germline V gene (reference sequence). V lost 1 base to trimming and J lost 11 bases; unmatched junction nucleotides: 9. In DNA form, the CDR3 reads TGTGCCTGGAGTGGTCGGACTAGCGGTGGTTGGCAGTATTTT. Its protein is CAWSGRTSGGWQYF.

The J gene is TRBJ1-3, the V gene TRBV30; D is undetermined. The V end lost 4 bases, the J end lost 0 bases, and 4 bases lay between the germline ends. The CDR3 is made up of 12 amino acids. Germline V CDR1 and CDR2: GTSNPN, SVGIG (reference sequence). This CDR3 reads CAWILSGNTIYF. As DNA, the CDR3 is TGTGCCTGGATTCTCTCTGGAAACACCATATATTTT.

The J gene is TRBJ2-5, the V gene TRBV9, with 10 bases fitting TRBD1. From germline, CDR1 is SGDLS and CDR2 YYNGEE. The CDR3 contains 14 residues. V lost 3 bases to trimming and J lost 5 bases; unmatched junction nucleotides: 4. Here the CDR3 DNA reads TGTGCCAGCAGCGGACAGGGGGCAAGGGAGACCCAGTACTTC. Translation gives CASSGQGARETQYF.